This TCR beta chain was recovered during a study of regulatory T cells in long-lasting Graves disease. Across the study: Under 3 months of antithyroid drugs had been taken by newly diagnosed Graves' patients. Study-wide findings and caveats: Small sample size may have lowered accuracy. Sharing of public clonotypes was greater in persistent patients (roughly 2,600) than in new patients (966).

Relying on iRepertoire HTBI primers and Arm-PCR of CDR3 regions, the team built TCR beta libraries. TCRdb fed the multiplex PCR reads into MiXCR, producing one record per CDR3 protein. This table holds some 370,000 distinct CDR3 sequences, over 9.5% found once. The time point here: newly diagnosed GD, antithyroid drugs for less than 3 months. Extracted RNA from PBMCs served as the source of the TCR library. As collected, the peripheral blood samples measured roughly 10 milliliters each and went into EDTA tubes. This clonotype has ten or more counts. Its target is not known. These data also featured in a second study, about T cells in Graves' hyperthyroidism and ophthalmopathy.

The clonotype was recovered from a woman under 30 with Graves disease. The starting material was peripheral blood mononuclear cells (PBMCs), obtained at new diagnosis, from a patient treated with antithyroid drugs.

DNA of the CDR3: TGTGCCAGCAGCTTCTCATGGACAGGGGGGACTGAAGCTTTCTTT. Protein: CASSFSWTGGTEAFF. V and J are TRBV7-2 and TRBJ1-1; TRBD1 matches 10 bases. Trimming removed 3 bases from V and 5 bases from J; junction bases left unmatched: 6. This CDR3 is 15 amino acids long. Germline CDR1 reads SGHTA; CDR2 reads FQGNSA.